The 21 T cell receptor beta chains listed next were all sequenced from one sample in a study of blood T cell repertoires in COVID-19. Produced via immunoSEQ multiplex PCR; TCRdb's table is partial and in-frame only. The sample lists about 180,000 clones, approximately 85% occurring once. Material for sequencing was PBMCs or T cells enriched from blood (not recorded which). The origin of the receptors is a man aged 35-49 years who had recovered from COVID-19.

Comment on this clone: Compared with germline, one end of the junction differs, possibly owing to a read error. The V call is TRBV24-1, the J call TRBJ2-1; TRBD2 agrees at 10 bases. The CDR3 spans 16 residues. The germline CDR1 and CDR2 sequences are KGHDR and SFDVKD. The CDR3 nucleotides are TGTGCCACAAGTGATTTTCGGGGACTAGCGTCCAATGAGCAGTTCTTC. This codes for CATSDFRGLASNEQFF.

This chain uses TRBV30 with TRBJ2-2, with TRBD1 identical over 9 bases. CDR3 length: 14 amino acids. CDR1 GTSNPN and CDR2 SVGIG come from the germline V gene (reference sequence). V shed 5 bases and J 5 bases; nucleotides not matched to a gene: 6. The CDR3 DNA reads TGTGCCTGGGGACGGGACAGGGTAACCGGGGAGCTGTTTTTT. This gives the protein CAWGRDRVTGELFF. The full variable domain, rest sourced from reference TRBV30 and TRBJ2-2, is SQTIHQWPATLVQPVGSPLSLECTVEGTSNPNLYWYRQAAGRGLQLLFYSVGIGQISSEVPQNLSASRPQDRQFILSSKKLLLSDSGFYLCAWGRDRVTGELFFGEGSRLTVL.

The CDR3 bases are TGTGCCAGCAGCCCACTACAGGCCTCCGACGGCTACACCTTC. It yields the protein CASSPLQASDGYTF. The rearrangement links TRBV11-3 to TRBJ1-2; perhaps TRBD1 as D (5 bases). CDR3 length: 14 residues. V dropped 5 bases and J dropped 8 bases, with 18 bases sitting between them. Germline V CDR1 and CDR2: SGHNT, YENEEA.

The CDR3 reads CASSSGQETDTQYF. The DNA of the CDR3 is TGCGCCAGCAGCTCCGGACAGGAAACAGATACGCAGTATTTT. The chain recombines TRBV5-1 with TRBJ2-3, with 7 nucleotides matching TRBD1. J was trimmed by 3 bases and V by 3 bases; bases with no gene match: 4. Looked up from germline, CDR1 is SGHRS and CDR2 is YFSETQ. This CDR3 spans 14 amino acids. The complete variable domain, with remaining parts taken from reference TRBV5-1 and TRBJ2-3, reads KAGVTQTPRYLIKTRGQQVTLSCSPISGHRSVSWYQQTPGQGLQFLFEYFSETQRNKGNFPGRFSGRQFSNSRSEMNVSTLELGDSALYLCASSSGQETDTQYFGPGTRLTVL.

This clone came up a few times. The CDR3 DNA reads TGTGCCAGCAGACCCGACAGGACAAGGGTGAATGAGCAGTTCTTC. Amino acids: CASRPDRTRVNEQFF. The V gene is TRBV6-5, the J gene TRBJ2-1; weak D call: TRBD1 (6 bases). The CDR3 spans 15 residues. Trimming left V 6 bases short and J 7 bases short, with 19 bases between. The germline V gene encodes CDR1 MNHEY and CDR2 SVGAGI.

This rearrangement joins TRBV5-1 to TRBJ2-3; 10 positions match TRBD2. In germline, CDR1 is SGHRS, CDR2 YFSETQ. The V and J ends lost 4 bases and 6 bases, in that order; junction bases with no gene match: 11. This CDR3 is built from 16 residues. Here the CDR3 reads CASSARTSGHVDTQYF. CDR3 in DNA: TGCGCCAGCAGCGCGCGGACTAGCGGACACGTGGATACGCAGTATTTT.

V gene TRBV15 combines with J gene TRBJ2-2; D uncertain. The CDR3 consists of 15 residues. Germline CDR1 and CDR2: LNHNV and YYDKDF (reference sequence). Trimming stripped 0 bases from V and 1 base from J, with 6 bases between. The chain's CDR3 is CATSRDIVNTGELFF. CDR3 DNA: TGTGCCACCAGCAGAGATATAGTGAACACCGGGGAGCTGTTTTTT.

This clone was observed a handful of times. The rearrangement joins TRBV12-3 or TRBV12-4 to TRBJ1-2; D uncertain. The ends were cut back, 6 bases at V and 6 bases at J, with 11 bases in the middle. The CDR3 runs to 12 residues. The CDR3 loop reads CASSSRHHGYTF. CDR3 DNA sequence: TGTGCCAGCAGCAGCCGACACCATGGCTACACCTTC.

The CDR3 loop reads CASSLGLAGSYNEQFF. The CDR3 DNA reads as TGTGCCAGCAGCTTAGGACTAGCGGGCTCCTACAATGAGCAGTTCTTC. The chain couples TRBV11-2 to TRBJ2-1; TRBD2 matches 10 bases. Germline lookup yields CDR1 SGHAT and CDR2 FQNNGV. The CDR3 sequence is 16 residues long. The trim removed 1 base at V and 0 bases at J, leaving 0 bases unmatched.

The chain links TRBV5-1 to TRBJ2-2; D perhaps matches TRBD2 (6 bases). Germline CDR1 reads SGHRS; CDR2 reads YFSETQ. The CDR3 consists of 15 residues. V lost 0 bases and J 1 base, leaving 7 bases between the germline ends. CDR3 in amino acids: CASSLEGGNTGELFF. CDR3 coding DNA: TGCGCCAGCAGCTTGGAGGGAGGGAACACCGGGGAGCTGTTTTTT.

The rearrangement uses TRBV27 and TRBJ1-1; 7 bases fit TRBD1. CDR1 is MNHEY, CDR2 SMNVEV, per germline (reference sequence). The CDR3 sequence is 15 residues long. With 6 bases clipped from V and 1 base from J, the junction kept 8 bases outside the gene matches. CDR3 nucleotide sequence: TGTGCCAGCAGATCATTCCAGGGGGAGAACACTGAAGCTTTCTTT. Its translation: CASRSFQGENTEAFF.

The chain employs TRBV7-2 and TRBJ2-2, with 9 bases matching TRBD1. Germline loops: CDR1 SGHTA, CDR2 FQGNSA. This CDR3 is built from 16 residues. V lost 7 bases to trimming and J lost 0 bases; unmatched junction nucleotides: 6. The CDR3 protein is CASNPGQGANTGELFF. The CDR3 nucleotides are TGTGCCAGCAATCCGGGACAGGGCGCGAACACCGGGGAGCTGTTTTTT.

The V gene is TRBV5-5, the J gene TRBJ1-2, with 8 bases identical to TRBD1. Looked up from germline, CDR1 is SGHKS and CDR2 is YYEKEE (reference sequence). The CDR3 has 16 amino acids. J lost 4 bases, V lost 7 bases, and 15 bases had no gene match. The CDR3 DNA reads as TGTGCCAGCGGACAGGGTAACCCCCCAAACAGCTATGGCTACACCTTC. It yields the protein CASGQGNPPNSYGYTF.

This chain uses TRBV28 with TRBJ2-7; the match to TRBD2 covers 12 bases. The CDR3 totals 15 residues. V lost 6 bases to trimming and J lost 2 bases; unmatched junction nucleotides: 5. The V gene's germline CDR1 is MDHEN and CDR2 SYDVKM. CDR3 sequence: CASRRTSGAAYEQYF. The CDR3 DNA follows: TGTGCCAGCAGGCGGACTAGCGGGGCAGCCTACGAGCAGTACTTC.

The genes are TRBV19 and TRBJ2-7, with a weak D call TRBD1 (5 bases). The ends were cut back, 10 bases at V and 3 bases at J, with 22 bases in the middle. Germline V gene data show CDR1 as LNHDA and CDR2 as SQIVND (reference sequence). The CDR3 spans 15 residues. The CDR3 is CATSGGAGGDYEQYF. In DNA form, the CDR3 reads TGTGCCACCTCAGGTGGGGCAGGTGGGGACTACGAGCAGTACTTC.

This chain uses TRBV27 with TRBJ1-2; TRBD1 aligns across 9 bases. Germline trimming cut 3 bases from V and 6 bases from J; bases unmatched to any gene: 5. CDR3 size: 14 residues. CDR1 MNHEY and CDR2 SMNVEV come from the germline V gene (reference sequence). This CDR3 reads CASSFRDRANGYTF. As DNA, the CDR3 is TGTGCCAGCAGTTTCCGGGACAGGGCTAATGGCTACACCTTC.

The chain carries TRBV18 and TRBJ1-5, with 10 nucleotides matching TRBD1. This CDR3 spans 14 amino acids. The junction had 5 bases not matched to a gene; V was cut back by 7 bases and J by 5 bases. Germline CDR1 is KGHSH and CDR2 is LQKENI. CDR3 nucleotides: TGTGCCAGCTGCCGGGACAGGGGTGATCAGCCCCAGCATTTT. It specifies CASCRDRGDQPQHF.

The chain's CDR3 is CASSPQSNSYEQYF. CDR3 coding DNA: TGTGCCAGCTCACCTCAGTCAAATTCCTACGAGCAGTACTTC. The chain links TRBV18 to TRBJ2-7; D not certain. The germline V gene encodes CDR1 KGHSH and CDR2 LQKENI. Trimming left V 3 bases short and J 1 base short, with 10 bases between. The CDR3 runs to 14 residues.

The chain joins TRBV29-1 to TRBJ2-5; 7 positions agree with TRBD1. Germline V gene lookup returns CDR1 SQVTM and CDR2 ANQGSEA. J was trimmed by 4 bases and V by 4 bases; bases with no gene match: 3. The CDR3 covers 12 residues. The CDR3 DNA follows: TGCAGCGTTGTTCGACAGGGAGAGACCCAGTACTTC. It codes for CSVVRQGETQYF.

The chain carries TRBV7-2 and TRBJ1-2, with a tentative D call TRBD1 (5 bases). The CDR3 sequence is 13 residues long. The germline V and J ends were trimmed by 5 bases and 5 bases, with 12 bases remaining between them. The germline V gene has CDR1 SGHTA and CDR2 FQGNSA. The CDR3 is CASSPGPLYGYTF. DNA for the CDR3: TGTGCCAGCAGCCCAGGGCCGTTGTATGGCTACACCTTC.

This chain connects TRBV5-1 to TRBJ2-5, with 8 nucleotides matching TRBD1. Losses at the gene ends were 1 base for V and 1 base for J; bases not matched to a gene: 3. The CDR3 contains 15 residues. Per the germline V gene, CDR1 is SGHRS and CDR2 is YFSETQ. CDR3 sequence reads: CASSLQGAAQETQYF. CDR3 DNA sequence: TGCGCCAGCAGCTTGCAGGGGGCTGCCCAAGAGACCCAGTACTTC.